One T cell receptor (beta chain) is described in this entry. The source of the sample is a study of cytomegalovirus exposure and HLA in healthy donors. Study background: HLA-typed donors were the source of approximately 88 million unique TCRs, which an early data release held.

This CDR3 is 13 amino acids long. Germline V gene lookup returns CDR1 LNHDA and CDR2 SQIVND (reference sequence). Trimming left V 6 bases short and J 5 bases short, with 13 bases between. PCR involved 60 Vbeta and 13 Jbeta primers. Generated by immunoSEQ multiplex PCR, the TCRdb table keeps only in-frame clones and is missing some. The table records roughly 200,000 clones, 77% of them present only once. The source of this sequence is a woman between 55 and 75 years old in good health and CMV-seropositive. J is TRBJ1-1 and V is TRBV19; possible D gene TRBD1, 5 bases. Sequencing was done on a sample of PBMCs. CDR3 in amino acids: CASRQDQGTEAFF. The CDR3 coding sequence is TGTGCCAGTAGACAAGATCAGGGTACTGAAGCTTTCTTT.